This TCR beta chain was found in a study of shared clonotypes between healthy human individuals. Study information: Per donor, three plates held CD4 naive cells, three held CD4 memory, two held CD8 naive and one held CD8 memory.

A remark on this clone: Its antigen is not known.

CDR1 and CDR2 from the germline V gene are LNHDA and SQIVND (reference sequence). The CDR3 has 13 residues. V was pared by 7 bases and J by 4 bases, with 11 bases between. Study observations and caveats: Exclusively blood specimens were collected; tissue repertoires likely differ. Sharing across four donors was highest in naive CD4 (roughly 5%) and lowest in memory CD8 (0.4%).

Assay used: immunoSEQ multiplex PCR; TCRdb lists only in-frame clones, some missing. The sample shows 1.4 million or so clones, just under 99% of them seen only once. This receptor was identified in a man aged 25 to 40 in good health. The V call is TRBV19, the J call TRBJ1-5, with no clear D. Sequences were obtained from naive CD4+ T cells sorted from blood. The sample's subset: CD45RA+ positively selected. The DNA of the CDR3 is TGTGCCAGTACCTTGACTTTAAATCAGCCCCAGCATTTT. It is translated as CASTLTLNQPQHF.